Shown below are 28 T cell receptor beta chains from a single sample sequenced in a study of PD-1 blockade in classical Hodgkin lymphoma. Specified time point: cycle 4 day 1 (C4D1), after five to seven weeks of nivolumab. Every patient relapsed after autologous stem cell transplantation, and brentuximab vedotin exposure varied. CD8+ T cell isolation from thawed PBMCs was performed by magnetic negative selection. Data came from immunoSEQ multiplex PCR; TCRdb stores just in-frame clones and leaves some out. The sample holds about 4,300 clones, 70% to 80% seen once. The sample consisted of CD8+ T cells from blood, taken before the fourth cycle of nivolumab. The receptors derive from a human donor with classical Hodgkin lymphoma.

This clone was counted once. The chain employs TRBV13 and TRBJ2-5; D gene unclear. Trimming shortened V by 3 bases and J by 2 bases, and 10 bases separated the two germline ends. CDR3 length: 14 amino acids. CDR1 is PRHDT, CDR2 FYEKMQ, per germline (reference sequence). DNA of the CDR3: TGTGCCAGCAGCTTCAGGCAGCGTCAAGAGACCCAGTACTTC. The encoded protein is CASSFRQRQETQYF.

The chain couples TRBV7-9 to TRBJ1-4; D is undetermined. Trimming cost V 1 base and J 4 bases, with 13 bases left between them. CDR3 length: 16 amino acids. Germline V gene lookup returns CDR1 SEHNR and CDR2 FQNEAQ (reference sequence). The CDR3 loop is CASSLDGTARNEKLFF. The CDR3 DNA follows: TGTGCCAGCAGCTTAGATGGAACAGCCCGTAATGAAAAACTGTTTTTT. Full variable domain (outside the CDR3, taken from reference TRBV7-9 and TRBJ1-4): DTGVSQNPRHKITKRGQNVTFRCDPISEHNRLYWYRQTLGQGPEFLTYFQNEAQLEKSRLLSDRFSAERPKGSFSTLEIQRTEQGDSAMYLCASSLDGTARNEKLFFGSGTQLSVL.

The CDR3 nucleotides read TGTGCCATCAGTGTTGGGCTATCCTACAATGAGCAGTTCTTC. Translation: CAISVGLSYNEQFF. The chain combines TRBV10-3 with TRBJ2-1; no firm D call. This CDR3 spans 14 amino acids. From germline, CDR1 is ENHRY and CDR2 SYGVKD. V shed 4 bases and J shed 1 base, with 8 bases lying between them.

The chain uses TRBV15 and TRBJ1-5; D unresolved. This CDR3 has 15 amino acids. V lost 4 bases, J lost 1 base, and 11 bases lay in between. CDR1 is LNHNV, CDR2 YYDKDF, per germline (reference sequence). CDR3 nucleotides: TGTGCCACCAGCACCTCCGCGTCCAGCAATCAGCCCCAGCATTTT. Amino acid sequence: CATSTSASSNQPQHF.

The chain carries TRBV4-1 and TRBJ2-1; 11 nucleotides align to TRBD2. The CDR3 runs 18 residues. Trimming cost V 0 bases and J 3 bases; bases outside gene matches: 7. Germline-derived CDR1 and CDR2 are MGHRA and YSYEKL. The CDR3 nucleotides are TGCGCCAGCAGCCAAGAGGGCGTTAGCGGGGGGGACTACAATGAGCAGTTCTTC. It is translated as CASSQEGVSGGDYNEQFF.

V and J are TRBV4-3 and TRBJ2-3; 7 bases agree with TRBD2. Germline V gives CDR1 LGHNA, CDR2 YSLEER. The CDR3 totals 16 residues. The V gene end was trimmed by 0 bases and the J gene end by 2 bases; junction bases not matched to a gene: 5. The CDR3 reads CASSQDAGEYTDTQYF. CDR3 DNA sequence: TGCGCCAGCAGCCAAGACGCGGGGGAATACACAGATACGCAGTATTTT.

This chain uses TRBV2 with TRBJ1-4; the D gene is possibly TRBD1 (5 bases). Trimming stripped 2 bases from V and 11 bases from J, with 15 bases between. This CDR3 region has 14 residues. Germline V gives CDR1 SNHLY, CDR2 FYNNEI. Here the CDR3 DNA reads TGTGCCAGCAGTGAAACGGGGCCTACGAAGAAACTGTTTTTT. Protein: CASSETGPTKKLFF.

This clone was counted between two and nine times. The chain couples TRBV2 to TRBJ2-7, with TRBD1 as a possible D gene (5 bases). This CDR3 region has 13 residues. V lost 7 bases and J lost 2, with 12 bases in between. CDR1 is SNHLY, CDR2 FYNNEI, per germline. The CDR3 DNA sequence: TGTGCCAGCAACAAGGGGTCCGCCTACGAGCAGTACTTC. Its translation is CASNKGSAYEQYF.

This chain connects TRBV5-6 to TRBJ2-4, with D maybe TRBD2 (7 bases). The V gene's germline CDR1 is SGHDT and CDR2 YYEEEE. Between the trimmed V and J ends, which lost 2 bases and 8 bases, there was a span of 20 bases. This CDR3 has 16 residues. The CDR3 protein is CASSFQRGAGIDIQYF. In DNA form, the CDR3 reads TGTGCCAGCAGCTTTCAACGGGGGGCTGGGATTGACATTCAGTACTTC.

V and J are TRBV6-5 and TRBJ2-1; D remains ambiguous. V lost 7 bases and J lost 5, with 12 bases in between. The CDR3 spans 13 residues. The germline V gene has CDR1 MNHEY and CDR2 SVGAGI. The CDR3 bases are TGTGCCAGCACAGAGACTGGCCACAATGAGCAGTTCTTC. It encodes CASTETGHNEQFF.

This clone was seen a single time. The chain recombines TRBV13 with TRBJ2-7, with 9 bases aligning to TRBD1. Trimming took 5 bases from V and 3 from J; bases not matched to a gene: 5. CDR3 size: 14 residues. The germline V gene encodes CDR1 PRHDT and CDR2 FYEKMQ (reference sequence). DNA of the CDR3: TGTGCCAGCAGCCCCCGGGACAGGGACTACGAGCAGTACTTC. It codes for CASSPRDRDYEQYF.

This clone was found once. This sequence joins TRBV28 and TRBJ1-5; D is perhaps TRBD1 (5 bases). The CDR3 contains 15 residues. Trimming removed 6 bases from V and 8 bases from J, with 20 bases in between. CDR1 and CDR2 (germline): MDHEN, SYDVKM. CDR3 amino acids: CASSHRREDLEPQHF. The CDR3 DNA sequence: TGTGCCAGCAGCCACAGGAGGGAGGACTTGGAGCCCCAGCATTTT. The full variable domain, completed using reference TRBV28 and TRBJ1-5, is DVKVTQSSRYLVKRTGEKVFLECVQDMDHENMFWYRQDPGLGLRLIYFSYDVKMKEKGDIPEGYSVSREKKERFSLILESASTNQTSMYLCASSHRREDLEPQHFGDGTRLSIL.

This sequence joins TRBV5-6 and TRBJ1-1; no reliable D call. The germline V gene encodes CDR1 SGHDT and CDR2 YYEEEE. This CDR3 region has 11 residues. The germline V and J ends were trimmed by 1 base and 2 bases, with 0 bases remaining between them. The CDR3 DNA reads as TGTGCCAGCAGCTTGAACACTGAAGCTTTCTTT. Its protein is CASSLNTEAFF.

This chain connects TRBV10-3 to TRBJ1-5; D is possibly TRBD1 (5 bases). Trimming stripped 6 bases from V and 0 bases from J, with 12 bases between. CDR1 is ENHRY, CDR2 SYGVKD, per germline. The CDR3 covers 15 residues. The CDR3 reads CAISPGGVSNQPQHF. The CDR3 DNA follows: TGTGCCATCAGCCCCGGGGGTGTTAGCAATCAGCCCCAGCATTTT.

V gene TRBV11-2 combines with J gene TRBJ2-1, with a tentative D call TRBD1 (5 bases). Trimming pared 3 bases from V and 8 bases from J, leaving 17 bases between. CDR1 is SGHAT, CDR2 FQNNGV, per germline. This CDR3 region has 15 residues. Here the CDR3 reads CASSFGQSSRDEQFF. The CDR3 nucleotides read TGTGCCAGCAGCTTCGGACAAAGTAGTCGGGATGAGCAGTTCTTC.

This chain joins TRBV13 and TRBJ2-7, with D perhaps given as TRBD1 or TRBD2 (5 bases each). With 3 bases removed from V and 9 bases from J, the gap between germline ends came to 12 bases. CDR3 length equals 12 residues. Germline values: CDR1 PRHDT, CDR2 FYEKMQ (reference sequence). The CDR3 spells CASSFFGDGQYF. The CDR3 nucleotides read TGTGCCAGCAGCTTCTTCGGGGACGGGCAGTACTTC.

The chain uses TRBV4-2 and TRBJ1-1; 7 bases are a match to TRBD1. There are 16 residues in the CDR3. The V gene's germline CDR1 is LGHNA and CDR2 YNFKEQ. V was clipped by 4 bases and J by 0 bases; unmatched bases: 8. The CDR3 nucleotides are TGTGCCAGCAGCCCTCGGACAGGAACCATGAACACTGAAGCTTTCTTT. The encoded protein is CASSPRTGTMNTEAFF.

The chain employs TRBV28 and TRBJ2-1; TRBD1 agrees at 8 bases. V lost 4 bases to trimming and J lost 9 bases; unmatched junction nucleotides: 8. CDR1 and CDR2 (germline): MDHEN, SYDVKM. The CDR3 sequence is 14 residues long. For the CDR3, the DNA is TGTGCCAGCAGTTCGGACAGGGAATCGAGTGAGCAGTTCTTC. As protein: CASSSDRESSEQFF.

The rearrangement links TRBV7-7 to TRBJ2-7; D call uncertain. This CDR3 has 14 amino acids. V was cut by 5 bases and J by 3 bases, with 14 bases left in between. CDR1 SSHAT and CDR2 FNYEAQ come from the germline V gene (reference sequence). The CDR3 nucleotides read TGTGCCAGCAGCCCCGCAGACGGAAACTACGAGCAGTACTTC. The encoded protein is CASSPADGNYEQYF.

The gene calls are TRBV6-5 and TRBJ2-5; 8 bases map to TRBD2. Per germline, CDR1 MNHEY and CDR2 SVGAGI. The CDR3 extends over 14 amino acids. V shed 4 bases and J 4 bases; nucleotides not matched to a gene: 5. CDR3 DNA sequence: TGTGCCAGCAGTTCCTCGACTAGCGCAGAGACCCAGTACTTC. This codes for CASSSSTSAETQYF.

This clone is judged large. The chain has TRBV7-9 and TRBJ2-5; 7 bases fit TRBD1. Per the germline V gene, CDR1 is SEHNR and CDR2 is FQNEAQ (reference sequence). The CDR3 extends over 14 amino acids. Trimming took 4 bases from V and 5 from J; bases not matched to a gene: 7. The CDR3 is CASSSNRDSETQYF. The CDR3 coding sequence is TGTGCCAGCAGCTCAAACAGGGACAGCGAGACCCAGTACTTC.

The rearrangement joins TRBV4-3 to TRBJ2-2, with D hard to call. Germline CDR1 is LGHNA and CDR2 is YSLEER. Deletions cut 4 bases from V and 5 bases from J, with 5 bases between. The CDR3 contains 12 residues. DNA for the CDR3: TGCGCCAGCAGCCCGAGGACCGGGGAGCTGTTTTTT. Amino acids: CASSPRTGELFF.

The rearrangement joins TRBV10-3 to TRBJ2-3; D call uncertain. Germline V gives CDR1 ENHRY, CDR2 SYGVKD. The CDR3 has 16 residues. V lost 0 bases, J lost 1 base, and 11 bases lay in between. Here the CDR3 reads CAISESFGVRTDTQYF. CDR3 nucleotides: TGTGCCATCAGTGAGTCTTTTGGGGTCCGCACAGATACGCAGTATTTT.

The chain uses TRBV5-1 and TRBJ2-7; D is undetermined. CDR1 and CDR2 from the germline V gene are SGHRS and YFSETQ. The CDR3 extends over 12 amino acids. The V end was cut by 1 base, the J end by 3 bases, with 5 bases between. The CDR3 sequence: CASSLTGYEQYF. CDR3 nucleotides: TGCGCCAGCAGCTTGACCGGCTACGAGCAGTACTTC.

This clone was seen just once. The V call is TRBV11-3, the J call TRBJ2-3, with 12 nucleotides matching TRBD1. The V gene's germline CDR1 is SGHNT and CDR2 YENEEA. With V trimmed by 4 bases and J by 6 bases, 5 bases remained unmatched. The CDR3 length is 15 residues. In DNA form, the CDR3 reads TGTGCCAGCAGCTCCGGGACAGGGGGCGAGGATACGCAGTATTTT. Its translation is CASSSGTGGEDTQYF.

This sequence joins TRBV9 and TRBJ1-2; D is ambiguous. Trimming took off 0 bases at V and 4 bases at J, with 10 bases between the two ends. From germline, CDR1 is SGDLS and CDR2 YYNGEE. There are 14 residues in the CDR3. In DNA, the CDR3 is TGTGCCAGCAGCGTAGCTCCCGGGCCCTATGGCTACACCTTC. It specifies CASSVAPGPYGYTF.

This clone occurred a few times. The V gene is TRBV9, the J gene TRBJ2-2; D tentatively fits TRBD1 or TRBD2 (5 bases each). The length of the CDR3 is 16 residues. Germline CDR1 is SGDLS and CDR2 is YYNGEE. V shed 3 bases and J shed 6 bases, with 18 bases lying between them. This CDR3 reads CASSGPSGARPGELFF. CDR3 DNA: TGTGCCAGCAGCGGACCCTCCGGGGCGAGGCCCGGGGAGCTGTTTTTT.

The CDR3 protein is CASSLEIAGGPDEQFF. CDR3 nucleotide sequence: TGCGCCAGCAGCCTCGAAATAGCGGGGGGGCCGGATGAGCAGTTCTTC. The gene calls are TRBV4-3 and TRBJ2-1; 11 bases agree with TRBD2. In germline, CDR1 is LGHNA, CDR2 YSLEER. The V gene end was trimmed by 4 bases and the J gene end by 8 bases; junction bases not matched to a gene: 10. The CDR3 runs 16 residues.